This T cell receptor beta chain was captured by sequencing in a study of T cells in Graves' hyperthyroidism and ophthalmopathy. This clonotype was found many times. Amplified regions were TCR beta CDR3 sequences from RNA transcripts. The HTBI primer set was used in a first-round RT-PCR of the TCR CDR3. TCRdb re-analysed the multiplex PCR reads in MiXCR, keeping a single row per CDR3 protein. Among 550,000 to 800,000 distinct CDR3 sequences listed, over 15% were seen once. The CDR3 extends over 12 amino acids. The V gene's germline CDR1 is KGHDR and CDR2 SFDVKD. The germline V and J ends were trimmed by 4 bases and 1 base, with 3 bases remaining between them.

This receptor was identified in a man aged 18 to 30 with Graves' hyperthyroidism. The chain employs TRBV24-1 and TRBJ1-1; D is ambiguous. Sequenced sample: blood. For the CDR3, the DNA is TGTGCCACCAGTGACCAGAACACTGAAGCTTTCTTT. This encodes CATSDQNTEAFF.